This T cell receptor beta chain was identified in a study of T and B cells in COVID-19 patients (dated by TCRdb to the early 2020s). As for the study more broadly: Using TRB and IGH repertoire sequencing of peripheral blood, the study characterized adaptive immunity in COVID-19 patients who had active infection or had recovered. Repertoire analyses used an age-matched reference group of approximately 42 healthy donors who were negative for COVID-19 antibodies as the comparison. In the active-infection cohort, about 65% of the roughly 20 patients were critically ill and required mechanical ventilation or ECMO. A recovered cohort included 19 patients who provided some 20 samples, and most of these patients had mild to moderate COVID-19 treated on an outpatient basis. Comorbidities linked to unfavorable COVID-19 outcome were present in 18 of the 20 patients in the active-infection cohort. As many as 9 follow-up blood samples were taken per patient, and some of the samples covered different disease stages within the same individual. Because samples were available both during active disease and after recovery, two patients were counted in both the recovered and the active cohorts. A median age of roughly 35 years was recorded in the recovered cohort versus around 67 years in the active-infection cohort. Over 7 million TCR sequences were analysed in a TCR and BCR sequence repository that covered over 35 patients and around 73 time points. What the work shows at the level of the full study, not this receptor alone: A total of some 2,400 exclusive TCR clusters, including 30 to 40 low-pGen clusters, were found in the recovered cohort. The size of the cohort was considered insufficient for assessing HLA contributions to COVID-19 susceptibility or severity. The reported TCR clusters were said to need prospective validation before any clinical use. Blood samples obtained from mildly ill patients during symptoms, as well as early samples obtained from severe cases, were available only in scarce numbers. During active COVID-19 the TRB repertoires were highly clonal, but at recovery diversity and richness rose above the levels seen in healthy donors. In patients with COVID-19, the usage of TRBV/TRBJ genes was reported to be strongly skewed. Specific T cell subsets (CD4+/Treg/CD8+) and sorted SARS-CoV-2-responsive or tetramer+ T cells had not yet been sequenced, with those experiments still ongoing.

Data came from an Illumina MiSeq. TRB rearrangements were amplified by multiplex PCR with BIOMED2 TRB-A/B primer pools. Two consecutive PCRs added Illumina-compatible adapters and 7-nucleotide sample barcodes to the amplicons. All library PCRs used Phusion HS II polymerase. The amplicons were purified from gel with the NucleoSpin Gel and PCR Clean-up kit, measured on Qubit, and combined at around 4.2 nM. Before Illumina next-generation sequencing, the quality of the amplicon pool was assessed on an Agilent 2100 Bioanalyzer. On the study's bioinformatics: MiXCR 3.0.8 with the default MiXCR reference library was used to annotate TRB rearrangements. Non-productive reads and sequences with fewer than 2 reads were removed, and each unique CDR3 nucleotide sequence was counted as one clone. R 3.5.1 was used to calculate clonality, diversity, richness and V-J gene usage. GLIPH2 was used to cluster TCRs by CDR3 similarity, and OLGA was used to calculate generation probabilities. Only GLIPH2 clusters with at least four unique TCR clonotypes present in at least three individuals were retained. Starting from the raw public reads, TCRdb applied fastp trimming at Q25, assembled clones with MiXCR and retained in-frame beta chains. Records with the same CDR3 protein are collapsed into one entry carrying the most frequent genes and DNA. The V and J calls and clone size are TCRdb's, not the authors'. The sample profile shows roughly 11,000 distinct CDR3 sequences; 25% to 35% of them were found once. The leading ten clones occupy less than 35% of the sample.

Points on this clonotype: Its antigen is currently not known. Within one base of it there is no much larger clone, and no base qualities were kept.

Reading from cysteine to phenylalanine, the CDR3 counts 14 amino acids. The sequence is cut down to CDR3 DNA, 42 bases in frame from base 1. The CDR1 and CDR2 encoded by the germline V gene (reference sequence) are DFQATT and SNEGSKA. Between the V and J ends, shortened by 5 bases and 4 bases respectively, the junction contains 12 bases. TRB repertoires were amplified from roughly 250-500 ng of genomic DNA extracted from blood. Sequencing was done on a sample of blood. This sequence originates from a human donor who had recovered from COVID-19. The rearrangement combines TRBV20-1 with TRBJ1-6; the D region possibly corresponds to TRBD1 (5 bases align). The nucleotide sequence is TGCAGTGCTGGTCGCTCAGGGTATAATTCACCCCTCCACTTT. The translation is CSAGRSGYNSPLHF.